These 3 T cell receptor beta chains were all obtained from the same sample, sequenced in a study of cytomegalovirus exposure and HLA in healthy donors. The PCR had 60 Vbeta and 13 Jbeta primers. Only in-frame clones appear in the TCRdb table, and some are missing; sequencing was by immunoSEQ multiplex PCR. Here the sample spans about 120,000 clones, around 76% being singletons. The sequenced sample was PBMCs. These receptors were taken from a man between 60 and 75 years old in good health and CMV-seropositive.

V is TRBV19 and J is TRBJ1-1; D remains unclear. CDR1 and CDR2 (germline): LNHDA, SQIVND (reference sequence). The V end was cut by 7 bases, the J end by 6 bases, with 15 bases between. CDR3 length equals 13 residues. The CDR3 spells CASTKGRGAEAFF. For the CDR3, the DNA is TGTGCCAGTACCAAAGGACGGGGAGCTGAAGCTTTCTTT.

The chain recombines TRBV28 with TRBJ1-5; the D gene is possibly TRBD1 (6 bases). V was shortened by 3 bases and J by 7 bases, with 19 bases between the two germline ends. Germline CDR1 and CDR2: MDHEN and SYDVKM. The CDR3 length is 16 residues. Written as DNA, the CDR3 is TGTGCCAGCAGTTTCACCGGGACACCCCCAAGGCAGCCCCAGCATTTT. Amino acid sequence: CASSFTGTPPRQPQHF.

The chain has TRBV30 and TRBJ2-1, with D possibly TRBD2 on 6 matching bases. Germline V CDR1 and CDR2: GTSNPN, SVGIG (reference sequence). V shed 5 bases and J shed 3 bases, with 17 bases lying between them. The CDR3 runs 15 residues. CDR3 nucleotide sequence: TGTGCCTGGGATCCGGGACTCACAAACTACAATGAGCAGTTCTTC. This translates into CAWDPGLTNYNEQFF.